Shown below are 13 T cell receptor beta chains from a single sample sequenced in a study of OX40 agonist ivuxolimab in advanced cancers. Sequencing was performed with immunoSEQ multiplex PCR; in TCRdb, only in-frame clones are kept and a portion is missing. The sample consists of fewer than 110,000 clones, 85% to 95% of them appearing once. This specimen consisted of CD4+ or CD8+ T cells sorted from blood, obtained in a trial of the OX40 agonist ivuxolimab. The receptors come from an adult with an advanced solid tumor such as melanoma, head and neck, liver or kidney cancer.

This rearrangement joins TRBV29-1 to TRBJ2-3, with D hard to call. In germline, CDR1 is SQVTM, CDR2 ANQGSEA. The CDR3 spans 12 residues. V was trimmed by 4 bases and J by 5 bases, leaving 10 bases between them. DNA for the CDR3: TGCAGCGTTGTTACCGAGTTAGATACGCAGTATTTT. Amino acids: CSVVTELDTQYF.

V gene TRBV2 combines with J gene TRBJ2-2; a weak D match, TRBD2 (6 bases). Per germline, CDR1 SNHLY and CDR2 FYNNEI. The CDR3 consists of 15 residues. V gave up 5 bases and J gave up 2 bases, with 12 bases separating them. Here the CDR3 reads CASSLLGTNTGELFF. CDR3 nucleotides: TGTGCCAGCAGTCTCTTAGGGACTAACACCGGGGAGCTGTTTTTT.

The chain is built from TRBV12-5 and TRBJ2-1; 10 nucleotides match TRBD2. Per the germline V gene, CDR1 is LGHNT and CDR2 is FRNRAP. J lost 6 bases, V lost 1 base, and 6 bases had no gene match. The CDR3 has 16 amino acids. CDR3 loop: CASGLGGTSETNEQFF. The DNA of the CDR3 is TGTGCTAGTGGTTTGGGAGGGACTAGCGAGACCAATGAGCAGTTCTTC. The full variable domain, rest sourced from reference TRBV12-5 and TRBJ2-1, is DARVTQTPRHKVTEMGQEVTMRCQPILGHNTVFWYRQTMMQGLELLAYFRNRAPLDDSGMPKDRFSAEMPDATLATLKIQPSEPRDSAVYFCASGLGGTSETNEQFFGPGTRLTVL.

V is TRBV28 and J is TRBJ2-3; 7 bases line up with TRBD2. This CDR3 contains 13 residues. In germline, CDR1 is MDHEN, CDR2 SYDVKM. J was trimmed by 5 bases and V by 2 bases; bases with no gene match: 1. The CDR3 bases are TGTGCCAGCAGTTTACTAGCGGAAGATACGCAGTATTTT. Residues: CASSLLAEDTQYF.

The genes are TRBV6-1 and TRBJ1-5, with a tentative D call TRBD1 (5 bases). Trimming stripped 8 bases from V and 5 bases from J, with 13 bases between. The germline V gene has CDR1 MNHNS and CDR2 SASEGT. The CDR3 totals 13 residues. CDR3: CASHVREDQPQHF. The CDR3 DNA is TGTGCCAGCCACGTCAGGGAGGATCAGCCCCAGCATTTT.

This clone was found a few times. In DNA form, the CDR3 reads TGTGCCAGCAGCGACAGGGAGGAAGGCTACACCTTC. It is translated as CASSDREEGYTF. This sequence joins TRBV5-6 and TRBJ1-2, with 7 bases matching TRBD1. CDR1 is SGHDT, CDR2 YYEEEE, per germline. The CDR3 length is 12 residues. Germline trimming cut 4 bases from V and 8 bases from J; bases unmatched to any gene: 5.

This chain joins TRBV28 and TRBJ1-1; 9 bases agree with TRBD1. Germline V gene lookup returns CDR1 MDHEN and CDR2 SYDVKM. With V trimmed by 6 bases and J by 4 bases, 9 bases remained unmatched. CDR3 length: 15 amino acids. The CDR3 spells CASSPPQGAGTEAFF. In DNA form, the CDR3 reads TGTGCCAGCAGCCCCCCACAGGGGGCAGGCACTGAAGCTTTCTTT.

CDR3: CASSLAGGSVGTGELFF. In DNA form, the CDR3 reads TGTGCCAGCAGCTTAGCGGGCGGGAGCGTGGGAACCGGGGAGCTGTTTTTT. V and J are TRBV7-8 and TRBJ2-2, with TRBD2 matching over 7 bases. This CDR3 spans 17 amino acids. Germline lookup yields CDR1 SGHVS and CDR2 FQNEAQ. V was pared by 0 bases and J by 5 bases, with 9 bases of the junction left unmatched.

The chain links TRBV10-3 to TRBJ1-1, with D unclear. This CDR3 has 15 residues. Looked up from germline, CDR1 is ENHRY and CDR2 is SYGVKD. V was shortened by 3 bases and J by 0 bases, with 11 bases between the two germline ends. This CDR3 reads CAISDRGRMNTEAFF. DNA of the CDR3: TGTGCCATCAGTGACCGAGGTAGGATGAACACTGAAGCTTTCTTT.

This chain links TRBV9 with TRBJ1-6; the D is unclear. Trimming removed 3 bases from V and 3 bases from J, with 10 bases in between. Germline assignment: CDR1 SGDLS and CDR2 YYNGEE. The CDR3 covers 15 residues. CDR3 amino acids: CASSEGILYNSPLHF. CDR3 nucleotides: TGTGCCAGCAGCGAGGGTATACTCTATAATTCACCCCTCCACTTT.

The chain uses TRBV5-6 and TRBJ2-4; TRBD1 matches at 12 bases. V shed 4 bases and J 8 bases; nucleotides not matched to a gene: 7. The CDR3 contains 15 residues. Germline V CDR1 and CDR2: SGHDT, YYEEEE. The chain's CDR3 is CASSRDRGLGDIQYF. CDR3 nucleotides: TGTGCCAGCAGCCGGGACAGGGGGCTTGGAGACATTCAGTACTTC. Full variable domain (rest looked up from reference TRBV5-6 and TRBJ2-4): DAGVTQSPTHLIKTRGQQVTLRCSPKSGHDTVSWYQQALGQGPQFIFQYYEEEERQRGNFPDRFSGHQFPNYSSELNVNALLLGDSALYLCASSRDRGLGDIQYFGAGTRLSVL.

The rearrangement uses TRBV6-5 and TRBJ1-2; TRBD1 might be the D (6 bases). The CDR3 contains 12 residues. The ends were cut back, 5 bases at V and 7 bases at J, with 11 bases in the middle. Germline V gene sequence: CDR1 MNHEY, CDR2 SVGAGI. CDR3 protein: CASSQRGGGYTF. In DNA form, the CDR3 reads TGTGCCAGCAGTCAGAGAGGGGGTGGCTACACCTTC.

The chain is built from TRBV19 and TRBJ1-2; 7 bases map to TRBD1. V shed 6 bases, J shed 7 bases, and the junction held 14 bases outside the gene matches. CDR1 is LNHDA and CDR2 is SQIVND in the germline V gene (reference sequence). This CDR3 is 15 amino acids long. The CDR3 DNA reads TGTGCCAGTAGGATACAGGGGACTCTACTTGGTGGCTACACCTTC. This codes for CASRIQGTLLGGYTF.